This entry lists 21 T cell receptor beta chains sequenced from one sample in a study of blood T cell repertoires in COVID-19 (dated by TCRdb to about 2020). Receptors were amplified or captured by the immunoSEQ multiplex PCR assay. The clones in this table, taken by TCRdb from immuneACCESS, are in-frame only. Not every clone is retained; where verified, under half of the shortfall comes from an unresolved V gene, and the cause of the rest is unknown. The sample yields a few hundred thousand clones; about 90% were counted once. The leading ten clones occupy roughly 0.66% of the sample. Source material: PBMCs or T cells enriched from blood (not recorded which). The receptor source for this set is a man aged 18-30 years who had recovered from COVID-19.

This chain connects TRBV4-2 to TRBJ2-5; D gene uncertain. Trimming took off 0 bases at V and 5 bases at J, with 13 bases between the two ends. Germline values: CDR1 LGHNA, CDR2 YNFKEQ. The length of the CDR3 is 15 residues. The CDR3 region has the DNA TGTGCCAGCAGCCAAGATGATAATCGACTGGAGACCCAGTACTTC. Translating it yields CASSQDDNRLETQYF.

This clone was recorded a few times. The chain recombines TRBV3-1 (or the pseudogene TRBV3-2) with TRBJ1-2; the match to TRBD1 covers 11 bases. This CDR3 is 14 amino acids long. J gave up 7 bases and V 4 bases, and 5 bases lay outside the gene matches. Germline V CDR1 and CDR2: LGHDT, YNNKEL (reference sequence). The CDR3 DNA reads TGTGCCAGCAGCCCCAGGACAGGGGGCTCTGGCTACACCTTC. Protein: CASSPRTGGSGYTF.

The chain is built from TRBV6-5 and TRBJ1-6; D possibly corresponds to TRBD1 (5 bases). This CDR3 contains 14 residues. V lost 4 bases to trimming and J lost 8 bases, with 12 bases between them. From germline, CDR1 is MNHEY and CDR2 SVGAGI. The chain's CDR3 is CASSSDTVYSPLHF. CDR3 bases: TGTGCCAGCAGTTCGGACACAGTATATTCACCCCTCCACTTT.

The gene calls are TRBV11-3 and TRBJ2-2; possibly TRBD2 for D (6 bases). The CDR3 contains 15 residues. The V end lost 4 bases, the J end lost 4 bases, and 13 bases lay between the germline ends. Germline lookup yields CDR1 SGHNT and CDR2 YENEEA. The CDR3 DNA is TGTGCCAGCAGCTCCCGGGAGAGGAGCACCGGGGAGCTGTTTTTT. The encoded protein is CASSSRERSTGELFF.

The chain links TRBV28 to TRBJ1-2, with TRBD1 matching 10 bases. CDR3 length equals 15 residues. Germline-derived CDR1 and CDR2 are MDHEN and SYDVKM. J lost 3 bases, V lost 3 bases, and 4 bases had no gene match. CDR3 nucleotides: TGTGCCAGCAGTTTGGGGACAGGGGCTTACTATGGCTACACCTTC. This encodes CASSLGTGAYYGYTF.

This chain uses TRBV4-2 with TRBJ1-1, with D perhaps matching TRBD1 (5 bases). The germline V and J ends were trimmed by 4 bases and 4 bases, with 13 bases remaining between them. Germline values: CDR1 LGHNA, CDR2 YNFKEQ. The CDR3 has 14 amino acids. In DNA form, the CDR3 reads TGTGCCAGCAGCCCAACGCGGGGGTCCACTGAAGCTTTCTTT. This translates into CASSPTRGSTEAFF.

This sequence joins TRBV2 and TRBJ2-2; D is possibly TRBD1 (5 bases). Germline V gives CDR1 SNHLY, CDR2 FYNNEI. This CDR3 region has 14 residues. Between the trimmed V and J ends, which lost 6 bases and 6 bases, there was a span of 14 bases. The CDR3: CASRFTGVPGELFF. The CDR3 DNA sequence: TGTGCCAGCAGATTTACAGGTGTCCCCGGGGAGCTGTTTTTT.

The chain employs TRBV29-1 and TRBJ2-1; a weak D match, TRBD2 (6 bases). V was clipped by 4 bases and J by 10 bases, with 11 bases between them. CDR3 length: 11 amino acids. Germline CDR1 reads SQVTM; CDR2 reads ANQGSEA. The CDR3 nucleotides are TGCAGCGTTGTGGGGGGTTCCGAGCAGTTCTTC. Protein sequence: CSVVGGSEQFF.

The V gene is TRBV18, the J gene TRBJ1-1, with D perhaps matching TRBD1 (6 bases). CDR3 length: 14 amino acids. Trimming removed 3 bases at V and 5 bases at J, with 13 bases between. Germline assignment: CDR1 KGHSH and CDR2 LQKENI. The CDR3 sequence is CASSPQGLGTEAFF. CDR3 DNA sequence: TGTGCCAGCTCACCTCAGGGGTTAGGTACTGAAGCTTTCTTT. The full variable domain, with the rest looked up from reference TRBV18 and TRBJ1-1, is NAGVMQNPRHLVRRRGQEARLRCSPMKGHSHVYWYRQLPEEGLKFMVYLQKENIIDESGMPKERFSAEFPKEGPSILRIQQVVRGDSAAYFCASSPQGLGTEAFFGQGTRLTVV.

This clone has just a few counts. The gene calls are TRBV6-5 and TRBJ2-1; D remains unclear. Germline CDR1 reads MNHEY; CDR2 reads SVGAGI. V dropped 2 bases and J dropped 6 bases, with 11 bases sitting between them. This CDR3 region has 14 residues. CDR3 sequence (DNA): TGTGCCAGCAGTTACAGTGGTAGTGGCAATGAGCAGTTCTTC. It yields the protein CASSYSGSGNEQFF.

V is TRBV5-1 and J is TRBJ2-3, with 10 nucleotides matching TRBD2. The CDR3 length is 17 residues. CDR1 and CDR2 from the germline V gene are SGHRS and YFSETQ. Trimming took 0 bases from V and 1 from J; bases not matched to a gene: 5. Here the CDR3 reads CASSLELAGTGTDTQYF. The CDR3 DNA is TGCGCCAGCAGCTTGGAACTAGCGGGGACCGGCACAGATACGCAGTATTTT.

V and J are TRBV18 and TRBJ2-1, with 8 nucleotides matching TRBD1. Looked up from germline, CDR1 is KGHSH and CDR2 is LQKENI. The CDR3 contains 12 residues. V trimming: 8 bases; J trimming: 7 bases; junction bases outside the gene matches: 4. This CDR3 is CASPGQGNEQFF. The CDR3 DNA sequence: TGTGCCAGCCCAGGACAGGGTAATGAGCAGTTCTTC. Supplemented by reference TRBV18 and TRBJ2-1, the full variable domain reads NAGVMQNPRHLVRRRGQEARLRCSPMKGHSHVYWYRQLPEEGLKFMVYLQKENIIDESGMPKERFSAEFPKEGPSILRIQQVVRGDSAAYFCASPGQGNEQFFGPGTRLTVL.

CDR3 sequence reads: CASSLDRNGYTF. Written as DNA, the CDR3 is TGTGCCAGCAGCTTGGACAGAAACGGCTACACCTTC. This chain links TRBV5-4 with TRBJ1-2; D is unclear. V lost 0 bases and J lost 8, with 8 bases in between. Per germline, CDR1 SGHNT and CDR2 YYREEE (reference sequence). The CDR3 has 12 residues.

The chain carries TRBV30 and TRBJ1-1; no clear D gene. The V and J ends lost 6 bases and 7 bases respectively, with 12 bases between them. Germline CDR1 is GTSNPN and CDR2 is SVGIG (reference sequence). This CDR3 is built from 11 residues. This CDR3 reads CACVPLSEAFF. CDR3 in DNA: TGTGCCTGTGTTCCCCTCAGTGAAGCTTTCTTT.

The chain recombines TRBV30 with TRBJ1-2; 10 positions agree with TRBD1. CDR1 is GTSNPN, CDR2 SVGIG, per germline (reference sequence). The junction had 6 bases not matched to a gene; V was cut back by 1 base and J by 4 bases. This CDR3 is 15 amino acids long. Here the CDR3 DNA reads TGTGCCTGGAGTGCGCCGGGACAGGGGACCTATGGCTACACCTTC. It yields the protein CAWSAPGQGTYGYTF.

The gene calls are TRBV6-4 and TRBJ1-2, with D perhaps matching TRBD1 (5 bases). The CDR3 loop spans 13 amino acids. The V gene lost 5 bases and the J gene lost 4 bases, with 11 bases spanning the gap. Germline loops: CDR1 MRHNA, CDR2 SNTAGT. CDR3 DNA sequence: TGTGCCAGCAGTAGTCAGGGAAGCTATGGCTACACCTTC. This gives the protein CASSSQGSYGYTF.

The chain recombines TRBV3-1 (or the pseudogene TRBV3-2) with TRBJ2-4; D is unresolved. There are 13 residues in the CDR3. The V end lost 1 base, the J end lost 15 bases, and 16 bases lay between the germline ends. The germline CDR1 and CDR2 sequences are LGHDT and YNNKEL (reference sequence). In DNA form, the CDR3 reads TGTGCCAGCAGCCAAGGTAGCACCGCCCGTGCGTACTTC. Its translation is CASSQGSTARAYF.

This clone was found once. The V and J genes are TRBV5-1 and TRBJ2-1; TRBD2 matches 9 bases. CDR3 length: 15 amino acids. The trim removed 5 bases at V and 8 bases at J, leaving 11 bases unmatched. Germline assignment: CDR1 SGHRS and CDR2 YFSETQ. CDR3 DNA: TGCGCCAGCAGGGCCGGGACTAGCAATTCCCATGAGCAGTTCTTC. The encoded protein is CASRAGTSNSHEQFF.

V usage is TRBV30 and J usage is TRBJ2-7; perhaps TRBD2 as D (6 bases). Germline assignment: CDR1 GTSNPN and CDR2 SVGIG (reference sequence). Trimming cost V 3 bases and J 7 bases, with 13 bases left between them. This CDR3 region has 12 residues. The CDR3 region is CAWSSGVGEQYF. The CDR3 region has the DNA TGTGCCTGGAGCTCGGGAGTGGGAGAGCAGTACTTC.

This chain joins TRBV18 and TRBJ1-5; D uncertain. This CDR3 spans 13 amino acids. V lost 8 bases and J lost 5, with 13 bases in between. Germline V gene sequence: CDR1 KGHSH, CDR2 LQKENI. The CDR3 region has the DNA TGTGCCAGCGCCGACGGGGTTTATCAGCCCCAGCATTTT. Translated, it gives CASADGVYQPQHF. The whole variable domain, remainder taken from reference TRBV18 and TRBJ1-5, is NAGVMQNPRHLVRRRGQEARLRCSPMKGHSHVYWYRQLPEEGLKFMVYLQKENIIDESGMPKERFSAEFPKEGPSILRIQQVVRGDSAAYFCASADGVYQPQHFGDGTRLSIL.

J is TRBJ1-1 and V is TRBV4-1; D is undetermined. The length of the CDR3 is 12 residues. CDR1 and CDR2 from the germline V gene are MGHRA and YSYEKL. V was shortened by 3 bases and J by 0 bases, with 2 bases between the two germline ends. CDR3 sequence (DNA): TGCGCCAGCAGCCACTTGAACACTGAAGCTTTCTTT. Amino acid sequence: CASSHLNTEAFF.